This entry features one T cell receptor (beta chain) sequence. What it binds is unknown. This sample is drawn from a study of T-cell memory formation after mild COVID-19. Whole-study context: Clusters were largely donor specific.

With 1 base removed from V and 7 bases from J, the gap between germline ends came to 8 bases. Germline V gene lookup returns CDR1 SGHAT and CDR2 FQDESV (reference sequence). CDR3 size: 13 residues. The authors produced TCR alpha and TCR beta cDNA libraries with sample barcodes and UMIs by 5'RACE using constant-segment primers. TCRdb re-derived calls from the 5' RACE reads in MiXCR, one entry per CDR3 protein. The sample holds around 250,000 distinct CDR3 sequences, 8% to 10% seen once. Study observations and caveats: The study found balanced CD4/CD8 in clones contracting day 15 to 85 and a CD4+ lean in later expanders.

This receptor was obtained from a man aged 18 to 30 who had mild COVID-19 (a few samples of this study predate the infection). Cell type and time point are not known. The chain links TRBV11-1 to TRBJ2-1; D not certain. Sample: PBMCs or a T cell subset sorted from them (not recorded which). The CDR3: CASSLVWLNEQFF. Here the CDR3 DNA reads TGTGCCAGCAGCTTAGTATGGCTGAATGAGCAGTTCTTC.